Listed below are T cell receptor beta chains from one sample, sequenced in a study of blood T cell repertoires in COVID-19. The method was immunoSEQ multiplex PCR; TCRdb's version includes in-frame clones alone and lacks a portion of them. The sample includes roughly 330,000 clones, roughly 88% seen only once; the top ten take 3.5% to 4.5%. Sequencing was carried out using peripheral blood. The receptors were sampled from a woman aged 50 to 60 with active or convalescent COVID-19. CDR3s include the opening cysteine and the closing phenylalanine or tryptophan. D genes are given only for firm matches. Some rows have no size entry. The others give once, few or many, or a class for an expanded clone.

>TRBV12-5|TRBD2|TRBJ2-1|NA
TGTGCTAGTGGCTCAAGCGGGAGGGCCTTCAATGAGCAGTTCTTC
CASGSSGRAFNEQFF
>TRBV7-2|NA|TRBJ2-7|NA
TGTGCCAGCAGCCCCCCGCCGGGCTCCTACGAGCAGTACTTC
CASSPPPGSYEQYF
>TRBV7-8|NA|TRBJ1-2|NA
TGTGCCAGCAGCCCATCACAGTACGCTGGCTACAGCTACACCTTC
CASSPSQYAGYSYTF
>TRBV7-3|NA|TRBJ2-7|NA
TGTGCCAGCAGCCCCGAGGGAGGCATGGACGAGCAGTACTTC
CASSPEGGMDEQYF
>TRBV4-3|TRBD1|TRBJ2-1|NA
TGCGCCAGCAGTCCTTCCCCAGCCTGGACAGGGGGCTTATCCAATGAGCAGTTCTTC
CASSPSPAWTGGLSNEQFF
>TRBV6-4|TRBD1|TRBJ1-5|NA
TGTGCCAGCAGTGACTTAGACAGGGGGCTAGAATCTTTGTGTCATCAGCCCCAGCATTTT
CASSDLDRGLESLCHQPQHF
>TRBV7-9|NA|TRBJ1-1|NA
TGTGCCAGCACCCCTCGGGGGAAAGGGTTGAACACTGAAGCTTTCTTT
CASTPRGKGLNTEAFF
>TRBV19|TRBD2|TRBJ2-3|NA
TGTGCCAGTACTTTGAGGGCGCGGGGGGGTACGCAGTATTTT
CASTLRARGGTQYF
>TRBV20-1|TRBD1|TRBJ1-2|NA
TGCAGTGCTAGAGTAACAGGGGGCGACACCTTC
CSARVTGGDTF
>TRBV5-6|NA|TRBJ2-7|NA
TGTGCCAGCAGCTTGGCCGAGGCAGGGAGGTCCTACGAGCAGTACTTC
CASSLAEAGRSYEQYF
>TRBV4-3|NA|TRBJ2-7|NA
TGCGCCAGCAGCTTACTGGACACAGATTTGTTGGGCGAGCAGTACTTC
CASSLLDTDLLGEQYF
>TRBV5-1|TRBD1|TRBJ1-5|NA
TGCGCCAGCAGCTTGGGGACAGGGGATCAGCCCCAGCATTTT
CASSLGTGDQPQHF
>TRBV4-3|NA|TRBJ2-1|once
TGCGCCAGCAGCCAAGAACGAGAACCCTACAATGAGCAGTTCTTC
CASSQEREPYNEQFF
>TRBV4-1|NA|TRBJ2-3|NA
TGCGCCAGCAGCCAAGAATCGCTAGCCCGCTCAGAGGATACGCAGTATTTT
CASSQESLARSEDTQYF
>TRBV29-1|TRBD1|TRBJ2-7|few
TGCAGCGTTGCCCGGGACAGCTCCTACGAGCAGTACTTC
CSVARDSSYEQYF
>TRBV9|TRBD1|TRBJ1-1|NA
TGTGCCAGCAGCCCCCCCCAGGGGGCGGGAACTGAAGCTTTCTTT
CASSPPQGAGTEAFF
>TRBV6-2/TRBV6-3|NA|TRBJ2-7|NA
TGTGCCAGCAGTTACCAAACAGGGTCCTACGAGCAGTACTTC
CASSYQTGSYEQYF
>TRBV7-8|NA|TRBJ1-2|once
TGTGCCAGCAGCTTCGGGGGGCGTTCAGCTAACTATGGCTACACCTTC
CASSFGGRSANYGYTF
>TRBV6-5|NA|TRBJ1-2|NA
TGTGCCAGCCACTCGGGGATAGATAATGGCTACACCTTC
CASHSGIDNGYTF
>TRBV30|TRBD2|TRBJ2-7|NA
TGTGCCTGGAGTGTAGGGTACGGCGGGAGGCCTAAATACGAGCAGTACTTC
CAWSVGYGGRPKYEQYF
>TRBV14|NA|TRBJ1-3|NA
TGTGCCAGCAGCCCCTCCGGGAGCTCTGGAAACACCATATATTTT
CASSPSGSSGNTIYF
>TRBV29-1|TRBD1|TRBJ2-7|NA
TGCAGCGTTGGTCGGGACAGCTACTACGAGCAGTACTTC
CSVGRDSYYEQYF
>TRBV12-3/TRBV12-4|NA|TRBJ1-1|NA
TGTGCCAGCAGTTTAGACAGAGACGCTTTCTTT
CASSLDRDAFF
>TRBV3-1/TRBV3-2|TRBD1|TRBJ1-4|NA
TGTGCCAGCAGCCACCGGGACAGATCTGAAAAACTGTTTTTT
CASSHRDRSEKLFF
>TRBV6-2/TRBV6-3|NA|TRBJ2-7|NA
TGTGCCAGCAGTTACGGTAGCGGTCCCTACGAGCAGTACTTC
CASSYGSGPYEQYF